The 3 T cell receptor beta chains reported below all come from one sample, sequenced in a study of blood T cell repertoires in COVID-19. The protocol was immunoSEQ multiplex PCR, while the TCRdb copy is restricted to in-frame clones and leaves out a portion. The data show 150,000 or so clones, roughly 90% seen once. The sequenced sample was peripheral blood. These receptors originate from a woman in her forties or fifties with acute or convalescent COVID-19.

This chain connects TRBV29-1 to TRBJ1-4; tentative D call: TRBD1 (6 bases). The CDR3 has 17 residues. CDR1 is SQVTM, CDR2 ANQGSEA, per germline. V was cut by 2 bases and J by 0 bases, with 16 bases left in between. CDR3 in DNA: TGCAGCGTTGAAACCCTACAGGGATCGGCAACTAATGAAAAACTGTTTTTT. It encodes CSVETLQGSATNEKLFF.

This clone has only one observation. The CDR3 loop is CATSRRTGLDTQYF. The CDR3 DNA sequence: TGTGCCACCAGCAGACGGACAGGGTTGGATACGCAGTATTTT. This rearrangement joins TRBV15 to TRBJ2-3; 8 bases agree with TRBD1. The germline V gene has CDR1 LNHNV and CDR2 YYDKDF (reference sequence). The length of the CDR3 is 14 residues. Unmatched junction bases numbered 4, after V lost 2 bases and J lost 6 bases.

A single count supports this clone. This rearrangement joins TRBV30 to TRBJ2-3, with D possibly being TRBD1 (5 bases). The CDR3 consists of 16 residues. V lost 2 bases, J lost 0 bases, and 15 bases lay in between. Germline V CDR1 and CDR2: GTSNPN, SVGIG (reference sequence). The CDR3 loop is CAWSPEDKASTDTQYF. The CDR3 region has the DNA TGTGCCTGGAGTCCAGAGGACAAGGCAAGCACAGATACGCAGTATTTT.